Below, 24 T cell receptor beta chains from the same sample are listed, as sequenced in a study of blood T cell repertoires in COVID-19. Assay: immunoSEQ multiplex PCR; the TCRdb copy retains only in-frame clones and omits some. Among about 50,000 clones listed, about 88% were seen once. Sequencing was carried out using peripheral blood. Receptors were obtained from a man aged 50 to 59 with active COVID-19.

V usage is TRBV4-1 and J usage is TRBJ2-1, with a weak D call TRBD2 (7 bases). The CDR3 runs 16 residues. Germline CDR1 MGHRA, CDR2 YSYEKL. V lost 0 bases and J 3 bases, leaving 12 bases between the germline ends. Written as DNA, the CDR3 is TGCGCCAGCAGCCAAGAAGGGGGGGTATACTACAATGAGCAGTTCTTC. Protein: CASSQEGGVYYNEQFF.

The V gene is TRBV15, the J gene TRBJ2-3, with D hard to call. Trimming stripped 2 bases from V and 5 bases from J, with 8 bases between. This CDR3 comprises 13 residues. CDR1 and CDR2 (germline): LNHNV, YYDKDF (reference sequence). The CDR3 sequence: CATSRQPLDTQYF. The CDR3 bases are TGTGCCACCAGCAGACAACCACTAGATACGCAGTATTTT.

DNA for the CDR3: TGCGCCAGCAGCTATAGGACAGGCCCCGGGGAGCTGTTTTTT. Its translation: CASSYRTGPGELFF. The gene calls are TRBV10-2 and TRBJ2-2; 7 nucleotides line up with TRBD1. The CDR3 sequence is 14 residues long. CDR1 WSHSY and CDR2 SAAADI come from the germline V gene. J gave up 6 bases and V 6 bases, and 7 bases lay outside the gene matches.

A single count supports this clone. The chain links TRBV19 to TRBJ1-3; no definite D call. Germline V gives CDR1 LNHDA, CDR2 SQIVND (reference sequence). The CDR3 runs to 13 residues. Trimming removed 6 bases from V and 0 bases from J, with 6 bases in between. CDR3 loop: CASRASSGNTIYF. CDR3 coding DNA: TGTGCCAGTAGGGCAAGCTCTGGAAACACCATATATTTT.

The chain is built from TRBV3-1 (or the pseudogene TRBV3-2) and TRBJ2-2; 7 bases are shared with TRBD1. CDR1 is LGHDT, CDR2 YNNKEL, per germline (reference sequence). V gave up 4 bases and J gave up 4 bases; unmatched junction bases: 3. The CDR3 has 14 residues. The CDR3 DNA follows: TGTGCCAGCAGCCCCCGGGACAGCACCGGGGAGCTGTTTTTT. It is translated as CASSPRDSTGELFF.

This chain links TRBV19 with TRBJ2-4, with 10 bases fitting TRBD1. The ends lost 4 bases at V and 8 bases at J; junction bases unmatched: 8. This CDR3 has 15 amino acids. In germline, CDR1 is LNHDA, CDR2 SQIVND (reference sequence). CDR3 residues: CASSSGRQGADIQYF. CDR3 DNA sequence: TGTGCCAGTAGTAGTGGTCGACAGGGGGCGGACATTCAGTACTTC. Supplemented by reference TRBV19 and TRBJ2-4, the full variable domain reads DGGITQSPKYLFRKEGQNVTLSCEQNLNHDAMYWYRQDPGQGLRLIYYSQIVNDFQKGDIAEGYSVSREKKESFPLTVTSAQKNPTAFYLCASSSGRQGADIQYFGAGTRLSVL.

V usage is TRBV5-1 and J usage is TRBJ2-7; TRBD1 is a possible D gene (6 bases). The CDR3 contains 16 residues. The germline V gene has CDR1 SGHRS and CDR2 YFSETQ. Trimming left V 0 bases short and J 0 bases short, with 13 bases between. CDR3: CASSLAQGLSSYEQYF. In DNA form, the CDR3 reads TGCGCCAGCAGCTTGGCCCAGGGGCTTAGCTCCTACGAGCAGTACTTC.

This clone has a handful of counts. V usage is TRBV7-9 and J usage is TRBJ1-5; TRBD1 aligns across 10 bases. This CDR3 contains 17 residues. Germline trimming cut 0 bases from V and 6 bases from J; bases unmatched to any gene: 8. Looked up from germline, CDR1 is SEHNR and CDR2 is FQNEAQ (reference sequence). The CDR3 reads CASSLARPGTGVQPQHF. CDR3 nucleotide sequence: TGTGCCAGCAGCTTAGCGCGACCCGGGACAGGGGTTCAGCCCCAGCATTTT.

The CDR3 DNA sequence: TGTGCCAGCAGTGGTCCAGGGACAGCGAATTCACCCCTCCACTTT. Residues: CASSGPGTANSPLHF. This chain joins TRBV25-1 and TRBJ1-6, with 7 positions matching TRBD1. From germline, CDR1 is MGHDK and CDR2 SYGVNS. J was trimmed by 7 bases and V by 4 bases; bases with no gene match: 7. This CDR3 contains 15 residues.

The chain is built from TRBV7-2 and TRBJ2-2; TRBD1 agrees at 11 bases. The V segment lost 5 bases and the J segment 7 bases; nucleotides outside the gene matches: 6. There are 15 residues in the CDR3. The V gene's germline CDR1 is SGHTA and CDR2 FQGNSA. The CDR3 here is CASSPGTGGDGELFF. The CDR3, as DNA: TGTGCCAGCAGCCCTGGGACAGGGGGGGACGGGGAGCTGTTTTTT.

This sequence joins TRBV5-8 and TRBJ1-5; D uncertain. This CDR3 contains 12 residues. CDR1 is SGHTS, CDR2 YDEGEE, per germline. V was cut by 4 bases and J by 9 bases, with 11 bases left in between. CDR3 DNA: TGTGCCAGCAGCGGCTTCGATCGGCCCCAGCATTTT. Its translation is CASSGFDRPQHF.

The chain recombines TRBV5-4 with TRBJ2-7; tentatively, D is TRBD1 (5 bases). This CDR3 is 12 amino acids long. Trimming stripped 8 bases from V and 3 bases from J, with 12 bases between. Germline loops: CDR1 SGHNT, CDR2 YYREEE (reference sequence). The CDR3 bases are TGTGCCAGTAAACGAGACAGCTACGAGCAGTACTTC. It codes for CASKRDSYEQYF. Variable domain in full (rest from reference TRBV5-4 and TRBJ2-7): ETGVTQSPTHLIKTRGQQVTLRCSSQSGHNTVSWYQQALGQGPQFIFQYYREEENGRGNFPPRFSGLQFPNYSSELNVNALELDDSALYLCASKRDSYEQYFGPGTRLTVT.

The gene calls are TRBV9 and TRBJ2-1; 10 nucleotides line up with TRBD2. The CDR3 has 14 amino acids. CDR1 SGDLS and CDR2 YYNGEE come from the germline V gene. With V trimmed by 3 bases and J by 9 bases, 6 bases remained unmatched. The CDR3 DNA follows: TGTGCCAGCAGCGACCTAGCGGGAGAAAGTGAGCAGTTCTTC. It yields the protein CASSDLAGESEQFF. The full variable domain, in which reference TRBV9 and TRBJ2-1 provide the parts outside the CDR3, is DSGVTQTPKHLITATGQRVTLRCSPRSGDLSVYWYQQSLDQGLQFLIQYYNGEERAKGNILERFSAQQFPDLHSELNLSSLELGDSALYFCASSDLAGESEQFFGPGTRLTVL.

This clone was detected only once. This rearrangement joins TRBV7-6 to TRBJ1-1; D may be TRBD1 (5 bases). The CDR3 is 14 residues long. The germline CDR1 and CDR2 sequences are SGHVS and FNYEAQ. V was cut by 5 bases and J by 10 bases, with 20 bases left in between. CDR3 loop: CASSLTGEVSVAFF. The CDR3 DNA is TGTGCCAGCAGCCTGACGGGGGAGGTGTCTGTAGCTTTCTTT.

This clone was counted a few times. The chain joins TRBV7-9 to TRBJ2-1, with D possibly matching TRBD1 (6 bases). Germline V lookup: CDR1 SEHNR, CDR2 FQNEAQ (reference sequence). V was clipped by 1 base and J by 12 bases, with 19 bases between them. The CDR3 sequence is 15 residues long. CDR3 sequence reads: CASSLDGQLLMGQFF. CDR3 sequence (DNA): TGTGCCAGCAGCTTAGACGGACAGCTCCTGATGGGGCAGTTCTTC.

The chain recombines TRBV5-1 with TRBJ1-1, with 8 bases that match TRBD1. The CDR3 loop spans 15 amino acids. Germline CDR1 reads SGHRS; CDR2 reads YFSETQ. With 1 base clipped from V and 0 bases from J, the junction kept 2 bases outside the gene matches. CDR3 nucleotides: TGCGCCAGCAGCTTGATGACAGGGGTGAACACTGAAGCTTTCTTT. Translating gives CASSLMTGVNTEAFF.

The rearrangement uses TRBV27 and TRBJ1-3; 7 bases fit TRBD1. CDR3 length: 16 residues. The germline gives CDR1 MNHEY, CDR2 SMNVEV (reference sequence). V was clipped by 5 bases and J by 1 base; unmatched bases: 8. The CDR3 spells CASSGRGRGSGNTIYF. The CDR3 nucleotides read TGTGCCAGCAGTGGAAGGGGGCGCGGGTCTGGAAACACCATATATTTT.

This clone showed up just once. The V and J genes are TRBV3-1 (or the pseudogene TRBV3-2) and TRBJ2-7, with D maybe TRBD1 (5 bases). Germline-derived CDR1 and CDR2 are LGHDT and YNNKEL (reference sequence). Trimming cost V 4 bases and J 2 bases, with 9 bases left between them. The CDR3 has 13 amino acids. Here the CDR3 DNA reads TGTGCCAGCAGCCTTACACAGGCCTACGAGCAGTACTTC. Encoded protein: CASSLTQAYEQYF.

This chain joins TRBV28 and TRBJ2-3; 11 bases match TRBD1. This CDR3 region has 15 residues. J was trimmed by 5 bases and V by 7 bases; bases with no gene match: 8. Germline assignment: CDR1 MDHEN and CDR2 SYDVKM. The DNA of the CDR3 is TGTGCCAGCACCCCCCGGACAGGGGGCTTAGATACGCAGTATTTT. Its translation is CASTPRTGGLDTQYF.

J is TRBJ1-1 and V is TRBV2; TRBD1 agrees at 8 bases. Germline loops: CDR1 SNHLY, CDR2 FYNNEI. V gave up 5 bases and J gave up 5 bases; unmatched junction bases: 7. This CDR3 spans 14 amino acids. CDR3 bases: TGTGCCAGCAGTCCAGGGGGCGCGACGACTGAAGCTTTCTTT. Residues: CASSPGGATTEAFF.

The sample holds one count of this clone. The rearrangement links TRBV7-2 to TRBJ2-5, with D possibly TRBD1 on 6 matching bases. The CDR3 contains 14 residues. The ends were cut back, 1 base at V and 3 bases at J, with 9 bases in the middle. Germline V lookup: CDR1 SGHTA, CDR2 FQGNSA. DNA of the CDR3: TGTGCCAGCAGCTTAGGGCAGGGGAAAGAGACCCAGTACTTC. As protein: CASSLGQGKETQYF.

The chain uses TRBV15 and TRBJ1-2; D not certain. Germline V gene data show CDR1 as LNHNV and CDR2 as YYDKDF (reference sequence). V was cut by 0 bases and J by 4 bases, with 9 bases left in between. There are 14 residues in the CDR3. The CDR3 bases are TGTGCCACCAGCAGAGATCTAGCCTCCTATGGCTACACCTTC. This translates into CATSRDLASYGYTF.

This clone was counted many times. The chain is built from TRBV7-2 and TRBJ1-2, with 8 bases identical to TRBD1. The CDR3 spans 16 residues. Trimming at V came to 0 bases and at J to 8 bases, leaving 11 bases not matched to a gene. Germline assignment: CDR1 SGHTA and CDR2 FQGNSA. The CDR3 reads CASSLAGGQATAGYTF. Written as DNA, the CDR3 is TGTGCCAGCAGCTTAGCTGGGGGACAGGCCACGGCGGGCTACACCTTC.

The V gene is TRBV6-1, the J gene TRBJ2-2; TRBD2 matches at 7 bases. The CDR3 runs 15 residues. CDR1 is MNHNS and CDR2 is SASEGT in the germline V gene. V lost 1 base, J lost 3 bases, and 2 bases stayed unmatched. The CDR3 reads CASSEGGSDTGELFF. CDR3 coding DNA: TGTGCCAGCAGTGAAGGCGGGAGCGACACCGGGGAGCTGTTTTTT.